This T cell receptor beta chain was retrieved from a study of blood T cell repertoires in COVID-19. Study summary: Italy, Spain and the United States were the sources of the convalescent and acute COVID-19 samples. Sources were T cells, B-cell-depleted T cells, or PBMCs; the material itself was cDNA or gDNA.

CDR3 length: 16 amino acids. Trimming pared 1 base from V and 6 bases from J, leaving 15 bases between. Germline V CDR1 and CDR2: LNHDA, SQIVND (reference sequence). Cohorts were determined from participant-reported clinical history. The authors' processing: Quantification of nucleated cells was approximated via reference gene primer amplification. Assay: immunoSEQ multiplex PCR; the TCRdb copy retains only in-frame clones and omits some. The V and J calls and the clone size are those of that table, but D and trimming were determined from the DNA. The sample lists over 250,000 clones; around 90% were seen once.

The chain employs TRBV19 and TRBJ2-2; tentatively, D is TRBD1 (5 bases). The receptor comes from a woman aged 50 to 65 who had recovered from COVID-19. The sample was PBMCs or T cells enriched from blood (not recorded which). The CDR3 sequence is CASSIVWQGYAGELFF. The CDR3 nucleotides are TGTGCCAGTAGTATAGTGTGGCAGGGCTACGCCGGGGAGCTGTTTTTT.